Listed below are T cell receptor beta chains from one sample, sequenced in a study of blood T cell repertoires in COVID-19. TCRdb's table, derived via immunoSEQ multiplex PCR, lists solely in-frame clones and lacks some. The profile shows roughly 260,000 clones, 80% to 90% of them singletons. The sequenced material came from peripheral blood. The receptors were gathered from a woman aged 45-60 years with acute or convalescent COVID-19. CDR3s include the opening cysteine and the closing phenylalanine or tryptophan. D genes are given only for firm matches. Size values are once, few and many counts, or a class for expanded clones, and some rows have none.

>TRBV5-1|NA|TRBJ1-3|NA
TGCGCCAGCAGCTTATCCGGGGGCTCTGGAAACACCATATATTTT
CASSLSGGSGNTIYF
>TRBV7-2|TRBD2|TRBJ2-5|NA
TGTGCCAGCAGCTTAGCGGTGCGAGCGGGAGGGGAGACCCAGTACTTC
CASSLAVRAGGETQYF
>TRBV7-9|NA|TRBJ1-3|NA
TGTGCCAGCAGCTTAGGACGGGTAGTTGGAAACACCATATATTTT
CASSLGRVVGNTIYF
>TRBV5-1|TRBD1|TRBJ2-5|NA
TGCGCCAGCAGCTTGGGCAGGGGGCTTCAAGAGACCCAGTACTTC
CASSLGRGLQETQYF
>TRBV9|TRBD2|TRBJ2-1|NA
TGTGCCAGCAGCGTAGGACTAGCGACCGGTGAGCAGTTCTTC
CASSVGLATGEQFF
>TRBV18|TRBD1|TRBJ1-2|NA
TGTGCCAGCTCACCCCTCCAGTCTCGGACAGGGGGCTATGGCTACACCTTC
CASSPLQSRTGGYGYTF
>TRBV28|NA|TRBJ2-1|NA
TGTGCCAGCAGTTTGAGTCGGGATGAGCAGTTCTTC
CASSLSRDEQFF
>TRBV5-4|TRBD2|TRBJ2-7|NA
TGTGCCAGCAGCTTGGATAGCGGGAGGGCCTACGAGCAGTACTTC
CASSLDSGRAYEQYF
>TRBV30|TRBD1|TRBJ1-4|NA
TGTGCCTGGAGGCCTCCGGGACAGGGACACGAAAAACTGTTTTTT
CAWRPPGQGHEKLFF
>TRBV6-2/TRBV6-3|NA|TRBJ1-1|NA
TGTGCCAGCAGTTACTCGGGGGCCGAGACTGAAGCTTTCTTT
CASSYSGAETEAFF
>TRBV5-1|NA|TRBJ2-5|NA
TGCGCCAGCAGCTCTTCTAAAATTCAAGAGACCCAGTACTTC
CASSSSKIQETQYF
>TRBV4-2|NA|TRBJ2-2|once
TGTGCCAGCAGCCAAGAGGGGGGAGGTTCTACGAACACCGGGGAGCTGTTTTTT
CASSQEGGGSTNTGELFF
>TRBV10-3|NA|TRBJ1-6|NA
TGTGCCATGGGTATAGGGGTTGATTCACCCCTCCACTTT
CAMGIGVDSPLHF
>TRBV7-9|TRBD2|TRBJ2-5|once
TGTGCCAGCAGCTGGGACTACACAACGGAGACCCAGTACTTC
CASSWDYTTETQYF
>TRBV4-2|NA|TRBJ1-5|NA
TGTGCCAGCAGCCAAGCTGAACAGAGCAATCAGCCCCAGCATTTT
CASSQAEQSNQPQHF
>TRBV7-9|TRBD2|TRBJ2-3|NA
TGTGCCAGCAGCCCGCGGGAGGCATCAGATACGCAGTATTTT
CASSPREASDTQYF
>TRBV7-2|TRBD1|TRBJ2-7|NA
TGTGCCAGCAGCCCCCGGACAGGTTTATCCTACGAGCAGTACTTC
CASSPRTGLSYEQYF